What follows is one T cell receptor (beta chain) and its context. Its antigen is not known. This specimen comes from a study of cytomegalovirus exposure and HLA in healthy donors. The data were produced by immunoSEQ multiplex PCR, yet TCRdb's version contains in-frame clones alone and is incomplete. The sample has about 98,000 clones, roughly nine tenths seen once. Per germline, CDR1 SGHRS and CDR2 YFSETQ. The CDR3 contains 14 residues. Trimming cost V 4 bases and J 6 bases; bases outside gene matches: 4. Overall study results and limits: It was reportedly the case that the classifier diagnosed cytomegalovirus status with high specificity and sensitivity. There were three CMV-associated chains whose specificity for CMV antigens was confirmed in vitro.

The sample taken for sequencing was PBMCs. The chain joins TRBV5-1 to TRBJ2-5; 12 nucleotides match TRBD1. This sequence originates from a man between 18 and 29 years old in good health and CMV-seropositive. The CDR3 is CASSPGTGGQTQYF. The CDR3 nucleotides read TGCGCCAGCAGCCCCGGGACAGGGGGCCAGACCCAGTACTTC.